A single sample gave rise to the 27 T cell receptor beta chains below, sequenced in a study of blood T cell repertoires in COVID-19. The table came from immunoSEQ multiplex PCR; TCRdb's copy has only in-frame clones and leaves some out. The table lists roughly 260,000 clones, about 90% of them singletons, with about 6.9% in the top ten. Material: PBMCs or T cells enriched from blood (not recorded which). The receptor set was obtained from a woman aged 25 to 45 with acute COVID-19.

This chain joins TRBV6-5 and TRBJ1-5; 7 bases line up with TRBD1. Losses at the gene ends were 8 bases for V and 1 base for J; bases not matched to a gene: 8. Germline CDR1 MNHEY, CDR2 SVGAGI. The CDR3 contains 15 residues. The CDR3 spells CASQQGIVSNQPQHF. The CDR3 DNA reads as TGTGCCAGCCAACAGGGGATTGTCAGCAATCAGCCCCAGCATTTT.

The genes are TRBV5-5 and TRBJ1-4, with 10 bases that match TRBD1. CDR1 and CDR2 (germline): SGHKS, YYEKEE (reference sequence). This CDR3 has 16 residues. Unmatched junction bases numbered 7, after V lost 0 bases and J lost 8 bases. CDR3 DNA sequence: TGTGCCAGCAGCTTGGACACCGGGACAGGGGTAGAAAAACTGTTTTTT. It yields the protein CASSLDTGTGVEKLFF.

DNA of the CDR3: TGTGCCAGCAGTCGTCCCGGGACAGGGTTC. It codes for CASSRPGTGF. The gene calls are TRBV21-1 and TRBJ1-2; the tabulated D call, TRBD1, remains unverified against the DNA. TRBV21-1 is tagged as a pseudogene. The length of the CDR3 is 10 residues.

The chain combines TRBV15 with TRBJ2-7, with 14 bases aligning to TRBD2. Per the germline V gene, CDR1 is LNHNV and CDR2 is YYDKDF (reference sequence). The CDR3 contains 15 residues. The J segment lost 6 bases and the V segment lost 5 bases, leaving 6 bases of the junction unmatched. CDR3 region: CATSGGLAGDTEQYF. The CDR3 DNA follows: TGTGCCACCAGCGGGGGACTAGCGGGAGATACCGAGCAGTACTTC.

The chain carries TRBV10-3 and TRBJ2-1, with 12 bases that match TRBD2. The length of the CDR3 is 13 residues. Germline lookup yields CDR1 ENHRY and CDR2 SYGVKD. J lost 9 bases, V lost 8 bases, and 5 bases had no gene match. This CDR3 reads CAIGLAGGIEQFF. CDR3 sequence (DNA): TGTGCCATCGGTCTAGCGGGAGGGATTGAGCAGTTCTTC.

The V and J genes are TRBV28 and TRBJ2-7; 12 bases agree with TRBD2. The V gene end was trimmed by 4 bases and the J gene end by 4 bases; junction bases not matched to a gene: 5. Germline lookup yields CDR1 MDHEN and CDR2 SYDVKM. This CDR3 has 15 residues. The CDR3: CASSSHGLAGYEQYF. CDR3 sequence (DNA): TGTGCCAGCAGTTCCCACGGACTAGCGGGATACGAGCAGTACTTC.

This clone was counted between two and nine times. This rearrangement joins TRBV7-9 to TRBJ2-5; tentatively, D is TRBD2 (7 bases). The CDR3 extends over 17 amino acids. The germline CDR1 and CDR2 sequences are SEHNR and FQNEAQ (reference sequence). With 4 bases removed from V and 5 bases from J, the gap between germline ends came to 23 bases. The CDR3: CASSSRTSRGVRETQYF. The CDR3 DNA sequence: TGTGCCAGCAGCTCCAGGACTAGTAGGGGGGTGAGGGAGACCCAGTACTTC.

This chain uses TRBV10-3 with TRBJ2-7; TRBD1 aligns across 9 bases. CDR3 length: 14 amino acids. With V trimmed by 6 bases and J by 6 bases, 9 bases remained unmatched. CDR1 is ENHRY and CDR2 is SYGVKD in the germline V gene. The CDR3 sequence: CAIRRTGEMGEQYF. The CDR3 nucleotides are TGTGCCATCAGGAGGACAGGGGAAATGGGCGAGCAGTACTTC.

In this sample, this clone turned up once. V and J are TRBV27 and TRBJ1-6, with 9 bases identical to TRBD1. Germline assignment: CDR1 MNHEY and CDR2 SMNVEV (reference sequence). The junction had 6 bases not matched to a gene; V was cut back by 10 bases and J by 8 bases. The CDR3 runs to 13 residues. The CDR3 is CATARDRDSPLHF. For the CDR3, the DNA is TGTGCCACCGCCCGGGACAGGGATTCACCCCTCCACTTT.

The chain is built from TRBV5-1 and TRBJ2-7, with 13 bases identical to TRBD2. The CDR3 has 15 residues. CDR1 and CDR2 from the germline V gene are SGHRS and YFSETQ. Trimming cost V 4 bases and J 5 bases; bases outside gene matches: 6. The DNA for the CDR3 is TGCGCCAGCAGCACCTGGACTAGCGGGGGTAACGAGCAGTACTTC. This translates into CASSTWTSGGNEQYF.

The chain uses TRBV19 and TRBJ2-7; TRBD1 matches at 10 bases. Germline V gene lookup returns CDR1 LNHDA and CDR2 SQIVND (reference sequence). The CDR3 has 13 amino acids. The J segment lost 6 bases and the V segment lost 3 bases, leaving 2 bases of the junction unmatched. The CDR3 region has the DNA TGTGCCAGTAGTATTGGGGACAGGGGCGAGCAGTACTTC. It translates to CASSIGDRGEQYF.

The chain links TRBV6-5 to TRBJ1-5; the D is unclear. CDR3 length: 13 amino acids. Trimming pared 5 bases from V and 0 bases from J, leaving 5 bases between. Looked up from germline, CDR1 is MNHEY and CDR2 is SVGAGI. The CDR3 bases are TGTGCCAGCAGTCGGAGTAGCAATCAGCCCCAGCATTTT. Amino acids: CASSRSSNQPQHF.

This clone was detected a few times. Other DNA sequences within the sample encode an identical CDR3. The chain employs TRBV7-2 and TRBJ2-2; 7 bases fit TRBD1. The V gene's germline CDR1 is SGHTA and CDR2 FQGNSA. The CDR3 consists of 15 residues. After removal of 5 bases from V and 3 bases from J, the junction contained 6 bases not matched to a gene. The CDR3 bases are TGTGCCAGCAGCCGCGACAGGGTAGACACCGGGGAGCTGTTTTTT. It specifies CASSRDRVDTGELFF.

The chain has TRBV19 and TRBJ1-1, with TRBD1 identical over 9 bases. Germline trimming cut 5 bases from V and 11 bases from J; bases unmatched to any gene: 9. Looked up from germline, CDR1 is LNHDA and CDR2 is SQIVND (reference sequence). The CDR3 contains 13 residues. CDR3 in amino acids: CASSQKRTGAAFF. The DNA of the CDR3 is TGTGCCAGTAGTCAGAAACGGACAGGGGCTGCTTTCTTT.

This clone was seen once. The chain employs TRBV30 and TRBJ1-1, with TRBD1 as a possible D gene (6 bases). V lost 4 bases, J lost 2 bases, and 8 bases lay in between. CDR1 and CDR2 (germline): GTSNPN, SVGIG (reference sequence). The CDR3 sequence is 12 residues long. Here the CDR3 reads CAWNRDNTEAFF. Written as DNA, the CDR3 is TGTGCCTGGAACAGGGACAACACTGAAGCTTTCTTT.

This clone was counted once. The CDR3 loop is CASSHPGGINSGETQYF. For the CDR3, the DNA is TGTGCCAGCAGCCACCCCGGGGGGATTAATTCTGGGGAGACCCAGTACTTC. The chain has TRBV3-1 (or the pseudogene TRBV3-2) and TRBJ2-5, with 7 bases fitting TRBD2. J gave up 5 bases and V 3 bases, and 15 bases lay outside the gene matches. The CDR3 loop spans 17 amino acids. The germline gives CDR1 LGHDT, CDR2 YNNKEL (reference sequence).

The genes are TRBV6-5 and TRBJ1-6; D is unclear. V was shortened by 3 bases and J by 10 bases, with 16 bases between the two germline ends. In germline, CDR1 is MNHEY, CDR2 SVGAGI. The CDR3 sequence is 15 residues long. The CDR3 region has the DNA TGTGCCAGCAGTTATACCGAGAATGAGGGATCACCCCTCCACTTT. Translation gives CASSYTENEGSPLHF.

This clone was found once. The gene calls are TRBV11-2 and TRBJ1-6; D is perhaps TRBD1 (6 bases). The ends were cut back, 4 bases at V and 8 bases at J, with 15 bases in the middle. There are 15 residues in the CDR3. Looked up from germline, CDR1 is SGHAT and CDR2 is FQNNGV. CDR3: CASSSADRFDSPLHF. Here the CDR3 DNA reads TGTGCCAGCAGCTCCGCAGACAGGTTCGATTCACCCCTCCACTTT.

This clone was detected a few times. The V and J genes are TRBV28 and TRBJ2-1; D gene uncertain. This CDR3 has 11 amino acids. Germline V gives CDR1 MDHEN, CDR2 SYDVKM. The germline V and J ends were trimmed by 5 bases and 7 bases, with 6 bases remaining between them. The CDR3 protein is CASSVRNEQFF. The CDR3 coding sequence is TGTGCCAGCAGTGTGAGGAATGAGCAGTTCTTC. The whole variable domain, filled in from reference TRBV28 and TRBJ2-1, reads DVKVTQSSRYLVKRTGEKVFLECVQDMDHENMFWYRQDPGLGLRLIYFSYDVKMKEKGDIPEGYSVSREKKERFSLILESASTNQTSMYLCASSVRNEQFFGPGTRLTVL.

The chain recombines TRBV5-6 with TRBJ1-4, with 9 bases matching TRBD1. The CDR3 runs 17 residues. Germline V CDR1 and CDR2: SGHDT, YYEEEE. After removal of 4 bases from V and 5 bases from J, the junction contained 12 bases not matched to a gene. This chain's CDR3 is CASSPLAWTGENEKLFF. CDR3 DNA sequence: TGTGCCAGCAGCCCCTTAGCCTGGACAGGGGAAAATGAAAAACTGTTTTTT. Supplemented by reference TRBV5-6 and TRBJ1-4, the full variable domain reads DAGVTQSPTHLIKTRGQQVTLRCSPKSGHDTVSWYQQALGQGPQFIFQYYEEEERQRGNFPDRFSGHQFPNYSSELNVNALLLGDSALYLCASSPLAWTGENEKLFFGSGTQLSVL.

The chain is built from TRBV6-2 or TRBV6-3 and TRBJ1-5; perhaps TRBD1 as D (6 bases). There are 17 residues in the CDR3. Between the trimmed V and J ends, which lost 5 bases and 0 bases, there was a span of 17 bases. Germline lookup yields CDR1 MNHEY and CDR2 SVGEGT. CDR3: CASSGGEGFYSNQPQHF. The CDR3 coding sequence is TGTGCCAGCAGTGGGGGCGAGGGTTTTTATAGCAATCAGCCCCAGCATTTT.

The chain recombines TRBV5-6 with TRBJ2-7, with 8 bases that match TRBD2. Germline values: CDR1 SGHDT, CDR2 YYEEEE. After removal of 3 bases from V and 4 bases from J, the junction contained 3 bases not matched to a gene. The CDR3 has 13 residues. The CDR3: CASSYQREYEQYF. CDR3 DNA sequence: TGTGCCAGCAGCTACCAGCGGGAGTACGAGCAGTACTTC. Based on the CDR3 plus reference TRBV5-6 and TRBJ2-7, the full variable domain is DAGVTQSPTHLIKTRGQQVTLRCSPKSGHDTVSWYQQALGQGPQFIFQYYEEEERQRGNFPDRFSGHQFPNYSSELNVNALLLGDSALYLCASSYQREYEQYFGPGTRLTVT.

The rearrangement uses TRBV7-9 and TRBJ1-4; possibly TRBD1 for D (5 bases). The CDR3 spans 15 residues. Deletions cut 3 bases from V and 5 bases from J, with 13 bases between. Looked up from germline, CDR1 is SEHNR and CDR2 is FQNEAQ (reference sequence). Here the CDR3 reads CASSFRQTPNEKLFF. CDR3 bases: TGTGCCAGCAGCTTTAGACAGACACCGAATGAAAAACTGTTTTTT.

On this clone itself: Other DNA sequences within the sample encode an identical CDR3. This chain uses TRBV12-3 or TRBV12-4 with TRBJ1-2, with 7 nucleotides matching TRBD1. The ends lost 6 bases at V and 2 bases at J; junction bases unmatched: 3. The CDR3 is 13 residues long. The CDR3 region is CASSLQGNYGYTF. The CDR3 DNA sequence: TGTGCCAGCAGCCTACAGGGGAACTATGGCTACACCTTC.

CDR3 loop: CASSVPSEEFTDTQYF. The CDR3 bases are TGTGCCAGCAGCGTACCTAGCGAGGAATTCACAGATACGCAGTATTTT. The J gene is TRBJ2-3, the V gene TRBV5-8, with a weak D call TRBD2 (6 bases). This CDR3 comprises 16 residues. Germline CDR1 is SGHTS and CDR2 is YDEGEE. Trimming pared 4 bases from V and 2 bases from J, leaving 17 bases between.

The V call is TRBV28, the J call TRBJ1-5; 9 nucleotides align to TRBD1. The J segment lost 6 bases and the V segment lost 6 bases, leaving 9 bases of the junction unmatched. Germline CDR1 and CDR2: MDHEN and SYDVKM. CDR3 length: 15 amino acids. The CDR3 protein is CASRPTGGAGQPQHF. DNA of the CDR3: TGTGCCAGCAGGCCCACAGGGGGCGCGGGTCAGCCCCAGCATTTT.

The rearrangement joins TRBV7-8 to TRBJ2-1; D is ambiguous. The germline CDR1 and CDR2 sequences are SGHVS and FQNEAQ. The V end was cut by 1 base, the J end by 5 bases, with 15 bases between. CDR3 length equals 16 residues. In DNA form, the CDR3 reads TGTGCCAGCAGCTTAGGTTGGCGGTTGATCGACAATGAGCAGTTCTTC. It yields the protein CASSLGWRLIDNEQFF.